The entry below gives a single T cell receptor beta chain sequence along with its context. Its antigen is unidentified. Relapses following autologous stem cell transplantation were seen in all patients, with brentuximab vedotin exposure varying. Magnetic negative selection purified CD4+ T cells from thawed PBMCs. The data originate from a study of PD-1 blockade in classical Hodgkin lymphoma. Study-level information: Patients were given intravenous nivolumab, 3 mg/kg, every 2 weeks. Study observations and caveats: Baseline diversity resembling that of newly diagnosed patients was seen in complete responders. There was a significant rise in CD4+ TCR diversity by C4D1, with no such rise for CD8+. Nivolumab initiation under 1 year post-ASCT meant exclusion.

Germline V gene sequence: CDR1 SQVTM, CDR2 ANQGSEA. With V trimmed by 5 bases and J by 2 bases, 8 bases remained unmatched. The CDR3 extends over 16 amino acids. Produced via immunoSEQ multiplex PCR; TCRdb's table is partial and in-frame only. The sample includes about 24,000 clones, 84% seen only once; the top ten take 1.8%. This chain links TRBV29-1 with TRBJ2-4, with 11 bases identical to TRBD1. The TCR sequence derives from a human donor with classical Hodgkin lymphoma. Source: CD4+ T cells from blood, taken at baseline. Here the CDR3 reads CSVSTGTGGSKNIQYF. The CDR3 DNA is TGCAGCGTTTCAACCGGGACAGGGGGGTCCAAAAACATTCAGTACTTC.